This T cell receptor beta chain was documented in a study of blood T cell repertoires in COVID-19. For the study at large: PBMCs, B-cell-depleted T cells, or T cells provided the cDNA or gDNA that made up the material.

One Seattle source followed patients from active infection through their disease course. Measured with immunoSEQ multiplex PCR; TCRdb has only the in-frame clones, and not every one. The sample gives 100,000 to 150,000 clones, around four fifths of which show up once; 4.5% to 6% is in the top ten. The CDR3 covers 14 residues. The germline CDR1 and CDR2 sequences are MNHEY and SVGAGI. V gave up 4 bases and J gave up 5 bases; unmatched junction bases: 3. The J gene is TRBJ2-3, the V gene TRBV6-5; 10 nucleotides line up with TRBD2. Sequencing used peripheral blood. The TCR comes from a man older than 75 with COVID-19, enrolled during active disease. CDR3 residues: CASSLAGGEDTQYF. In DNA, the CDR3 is TGTGCCAGCAGTTTAGCGGGAGGAGAAGATACGCAGTATTTT.